This T cell receptor (beta chain) was sequenced during a study of CD8+ T cells in alopecia areata. On the study more broadly: Each day, treated patients took oral tofacitinib twice, at 5 to 10 mg per dose. Study-wide results and caveats: In scalp and blood during tofacitinib, many expanded lesional clones persisted. Affected scalp, especially in alopecia totalis/universalis, had a higher clonality than normal scalp did.

Deletions cut 0 bases from V and 4 bases from J, with 9 bases between. The CDR3 is made up of 14 amino acids. Germline loops: CDR1 LNHDA, CDR2 SQIVND (reference sequence). Extraction of RNA preceded its reverse transcription into cDNA, which served as the sequencing template. Only in-frame clones appear in the TCRdb table, and some are missing; sequencing was by immunoSEQ multiplex PCR. The sample contains roughly 7,200 clones, around two thirds of which appear only once. Points on this clone: Its antigen is as yet unknown.

Treatment here: oral pan-JAK inhibitor, 5-10 mg twice daily. The study team obtained lesional scalp punch biopsies and peripheral blood from alopecia areata patients. This receptor was obtained from a human donor with alopecia areata. The V gene is TRBV19, the J gene TRBJ1-2, with D unclear. The sample here was skin, taken at week 4, from a patient treated with tofacitinib. The DNA for the CDR3 is TGTGCCAGTAGTATAGATCTCATCCTCTATGGCTACACCTTC. Translation: CASSIDLILYGYTF.